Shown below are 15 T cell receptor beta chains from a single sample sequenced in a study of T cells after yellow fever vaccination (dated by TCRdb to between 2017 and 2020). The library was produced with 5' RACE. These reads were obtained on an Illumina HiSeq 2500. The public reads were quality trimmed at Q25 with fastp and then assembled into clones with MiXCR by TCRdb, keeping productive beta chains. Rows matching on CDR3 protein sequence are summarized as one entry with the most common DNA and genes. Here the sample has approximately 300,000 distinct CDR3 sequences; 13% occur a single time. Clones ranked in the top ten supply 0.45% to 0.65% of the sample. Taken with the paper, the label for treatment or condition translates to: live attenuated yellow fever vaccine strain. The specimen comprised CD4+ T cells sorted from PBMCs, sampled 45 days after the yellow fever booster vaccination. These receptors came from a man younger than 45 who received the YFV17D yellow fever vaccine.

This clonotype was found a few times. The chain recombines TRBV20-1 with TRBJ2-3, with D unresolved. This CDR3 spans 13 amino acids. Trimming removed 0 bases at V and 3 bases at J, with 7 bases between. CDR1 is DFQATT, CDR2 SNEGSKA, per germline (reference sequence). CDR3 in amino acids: CSARDSITDTQYF. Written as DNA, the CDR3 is TGCAGTGCTAGAGATAGTATTACAGATACGCAGTATTTT.

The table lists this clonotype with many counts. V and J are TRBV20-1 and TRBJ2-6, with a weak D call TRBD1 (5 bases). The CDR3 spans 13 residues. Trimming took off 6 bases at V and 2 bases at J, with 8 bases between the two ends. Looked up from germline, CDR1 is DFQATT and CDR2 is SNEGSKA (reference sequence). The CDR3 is CSARAPGANVLTF. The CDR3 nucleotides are TGCAGTGCCAGGGCCCCTGGGGCCAACGTCCTGACTTTC.

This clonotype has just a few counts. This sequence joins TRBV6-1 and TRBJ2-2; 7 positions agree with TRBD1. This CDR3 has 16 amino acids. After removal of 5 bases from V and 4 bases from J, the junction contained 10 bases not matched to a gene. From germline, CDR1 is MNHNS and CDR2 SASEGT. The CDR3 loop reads CASSRYRGVSTGELFF. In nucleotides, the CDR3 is TGTGCCAGCAGTAGATACAGGGGAGTGAGCACCGGGGAGCTGTTTTTT.

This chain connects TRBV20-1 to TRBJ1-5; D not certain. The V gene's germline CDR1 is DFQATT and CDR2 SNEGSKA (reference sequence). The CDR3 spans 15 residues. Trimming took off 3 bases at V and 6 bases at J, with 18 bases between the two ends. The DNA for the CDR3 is TGCAGTGCTAGGGACCCGGGATCAAGTGGTCAGCCCCAGCATTTT. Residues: CSARDPGSSGQPQHF.

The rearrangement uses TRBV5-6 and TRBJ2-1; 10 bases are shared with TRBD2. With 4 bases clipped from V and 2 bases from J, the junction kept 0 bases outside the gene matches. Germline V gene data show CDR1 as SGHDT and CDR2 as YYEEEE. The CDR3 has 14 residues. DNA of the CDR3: TGTGCCAGCAGCACTAGCGGGGCCTACAATGAGCAGTTCTTC. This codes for CASSTSGAYNEQFF. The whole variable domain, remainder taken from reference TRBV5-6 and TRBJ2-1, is DAGVTQSPTHLIKTRGQQVTLRCSPKSGHDTVSWYQQALGQGPQFIFQYYEEEERQRGNFPDRFSGHQFPNYSSELNVNALLLGDSALYLCASSTSGAYNEQFFGPGTRLTVL.

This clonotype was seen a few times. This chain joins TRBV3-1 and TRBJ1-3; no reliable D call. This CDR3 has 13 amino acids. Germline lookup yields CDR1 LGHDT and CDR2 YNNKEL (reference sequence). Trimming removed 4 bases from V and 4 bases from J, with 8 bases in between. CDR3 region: CASSLTSGNTIYF. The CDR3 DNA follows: TGTGCCAGCAGCCTAACTTCGGGAAACACCATATATTTT.

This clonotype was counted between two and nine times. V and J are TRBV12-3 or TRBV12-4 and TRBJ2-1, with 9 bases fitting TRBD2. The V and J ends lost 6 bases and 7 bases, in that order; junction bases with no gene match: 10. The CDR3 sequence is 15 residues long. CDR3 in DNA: TGTGCCAGCAGCCTAGCGGGATCTCATGGGAATGAGCAGTTCTTC. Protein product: CASSLAGSHGNEQFF.

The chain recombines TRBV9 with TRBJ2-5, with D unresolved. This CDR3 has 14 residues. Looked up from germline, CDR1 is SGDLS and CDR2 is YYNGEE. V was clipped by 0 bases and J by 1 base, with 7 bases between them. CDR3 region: CASSVAPFQETQYF. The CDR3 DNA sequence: TGTGCCAGCAGCGTAGCCCCCTTCCAAGAGACCCAGTACTTC.

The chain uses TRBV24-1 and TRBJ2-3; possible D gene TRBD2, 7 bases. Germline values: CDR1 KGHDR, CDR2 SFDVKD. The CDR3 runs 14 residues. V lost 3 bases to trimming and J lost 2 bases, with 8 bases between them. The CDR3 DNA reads TGTGCCACCAGTGATGGGGGGGCCACAGATACGCAGTATTTT. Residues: CATSDGGATDTQYF.

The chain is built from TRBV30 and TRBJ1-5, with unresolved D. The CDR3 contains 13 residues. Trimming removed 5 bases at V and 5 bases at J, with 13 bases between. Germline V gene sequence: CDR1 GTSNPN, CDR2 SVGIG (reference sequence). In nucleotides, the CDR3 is TGTGCCTGGGGCTTGGGCGCGTATCAGCCCCAGCATTTT. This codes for CAWGLGAYQPQHF.

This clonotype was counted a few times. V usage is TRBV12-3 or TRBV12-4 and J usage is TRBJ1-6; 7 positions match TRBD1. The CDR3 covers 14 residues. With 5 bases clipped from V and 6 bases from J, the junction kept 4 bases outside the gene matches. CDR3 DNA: TGTGCCAGCAGTCCCGACAGGGTTAATTCACCCCTCCACTTT. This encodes CASSPDRVNSPLHF.

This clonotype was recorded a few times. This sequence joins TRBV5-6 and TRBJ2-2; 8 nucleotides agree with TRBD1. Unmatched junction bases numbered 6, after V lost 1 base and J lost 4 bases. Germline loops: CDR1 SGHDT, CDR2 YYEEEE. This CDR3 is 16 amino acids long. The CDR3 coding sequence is TGTGCCAGCAGCTTGACTGGACAGGGAGGCACCGGGGAGCTGTTTTTT. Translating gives CASSLTGQGGTGELFF.

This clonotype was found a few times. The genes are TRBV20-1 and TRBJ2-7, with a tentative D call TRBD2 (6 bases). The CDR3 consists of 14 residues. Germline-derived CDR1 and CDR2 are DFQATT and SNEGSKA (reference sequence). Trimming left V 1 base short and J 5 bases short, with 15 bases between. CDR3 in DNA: TGCAGTGCTAGAGTACGGGACTTCCAGAACGAGCAGTACTTC. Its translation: CSARVRDFQNEQYF.

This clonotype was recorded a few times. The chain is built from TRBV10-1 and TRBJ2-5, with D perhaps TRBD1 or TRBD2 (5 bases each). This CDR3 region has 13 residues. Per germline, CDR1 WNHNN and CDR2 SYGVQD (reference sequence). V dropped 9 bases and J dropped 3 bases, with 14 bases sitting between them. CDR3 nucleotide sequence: TGCGCCAGTTCCGGGACGGCGAAAGAGACCCAGTACTTC. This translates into CASSGTAKETQYF.

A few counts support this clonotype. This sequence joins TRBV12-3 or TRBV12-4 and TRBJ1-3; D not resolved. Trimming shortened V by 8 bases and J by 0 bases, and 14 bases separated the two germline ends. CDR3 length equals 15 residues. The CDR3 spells CASPLPLLSGNTIYF. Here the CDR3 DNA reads TGTGCCAGCCCCCTGCCCCTCCTCTCTGGAAACACCATATATTTT.